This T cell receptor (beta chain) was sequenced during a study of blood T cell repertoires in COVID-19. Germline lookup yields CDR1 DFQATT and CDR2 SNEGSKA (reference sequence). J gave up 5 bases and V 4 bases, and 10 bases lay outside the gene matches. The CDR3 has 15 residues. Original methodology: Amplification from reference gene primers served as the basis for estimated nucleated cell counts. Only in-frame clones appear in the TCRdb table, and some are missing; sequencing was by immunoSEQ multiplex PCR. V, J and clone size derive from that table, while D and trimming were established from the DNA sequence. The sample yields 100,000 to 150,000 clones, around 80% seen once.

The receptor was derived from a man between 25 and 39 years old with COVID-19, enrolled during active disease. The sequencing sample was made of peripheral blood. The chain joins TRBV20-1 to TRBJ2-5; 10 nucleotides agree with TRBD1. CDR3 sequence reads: CSAIDTSGQGETQYF. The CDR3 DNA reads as TGCAGTGCTATTGATACTTCGGGACAGGGGGAGACCCAGTACTTC.